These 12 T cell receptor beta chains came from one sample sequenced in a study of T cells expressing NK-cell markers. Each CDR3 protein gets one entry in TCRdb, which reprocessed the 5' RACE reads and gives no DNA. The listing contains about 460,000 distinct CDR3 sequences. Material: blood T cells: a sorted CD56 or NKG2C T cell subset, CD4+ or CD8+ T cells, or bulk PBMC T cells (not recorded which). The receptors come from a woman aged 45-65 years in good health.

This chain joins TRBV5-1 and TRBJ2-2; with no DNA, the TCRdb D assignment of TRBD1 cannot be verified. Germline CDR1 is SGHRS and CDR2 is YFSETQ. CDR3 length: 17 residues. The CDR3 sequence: CASSLTGTDANTGELFF.

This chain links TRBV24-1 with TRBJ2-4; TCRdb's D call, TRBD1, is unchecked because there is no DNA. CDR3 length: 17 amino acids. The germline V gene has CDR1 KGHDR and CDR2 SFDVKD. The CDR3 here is CATSDGPGTHHRMGGYF.

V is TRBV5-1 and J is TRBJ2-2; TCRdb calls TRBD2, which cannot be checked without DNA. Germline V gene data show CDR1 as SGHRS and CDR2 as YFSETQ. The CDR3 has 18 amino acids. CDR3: CASSLTGTSGTNTGELFF.

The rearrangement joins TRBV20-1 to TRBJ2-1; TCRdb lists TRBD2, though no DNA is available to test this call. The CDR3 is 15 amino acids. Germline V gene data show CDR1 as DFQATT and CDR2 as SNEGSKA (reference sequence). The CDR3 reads CSARVTTGGPSEQFF.

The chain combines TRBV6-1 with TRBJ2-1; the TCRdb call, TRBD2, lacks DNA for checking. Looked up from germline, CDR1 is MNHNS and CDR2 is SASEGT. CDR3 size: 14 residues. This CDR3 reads CASSESAGVDEQFF.

The chain's CDR3 is CSAPEVQGVNEAFF. The chain links TRBV29-1 to TRBJ1-1; TCRdb selects TRBD1, and the lack of DNA leaves this call unchecked. Germline V gives CDR1 SQVTM, CDR2 ANQGSEA. The CDR3 sequence is 14 residues long.

CDR3 amino acids: CASSGGTGNSYEQYF. The V call is TRBV9, the J call TRBJ2-7; TCRdb names TRBD1, which stays unverified in the absence of DNA. CDR1 SGDLS and CDR2 YYNGEE come from the germline V gene. The CDR3 length is 15 residues.

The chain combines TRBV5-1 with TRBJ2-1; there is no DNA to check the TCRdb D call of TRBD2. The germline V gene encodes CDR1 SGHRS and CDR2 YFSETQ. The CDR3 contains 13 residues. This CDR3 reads CASSLAMGGEQFF.

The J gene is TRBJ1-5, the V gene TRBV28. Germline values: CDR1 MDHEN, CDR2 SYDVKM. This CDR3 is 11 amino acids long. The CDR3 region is CASSLEGPQHF.

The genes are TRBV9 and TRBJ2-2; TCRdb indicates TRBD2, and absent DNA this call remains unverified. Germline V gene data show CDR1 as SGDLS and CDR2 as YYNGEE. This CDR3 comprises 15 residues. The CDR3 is CASTQTSYNTGELFF. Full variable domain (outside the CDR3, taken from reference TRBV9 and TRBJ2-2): DSGVTQTPKHLITATGQRVTLRCSPRSGDLSVYWYQQSLDQGLQFLIQYYNGEERAKGNILERFSAQQFPDLHSELNLSSLELGDSALYFCASTQTSYNTGELFFGEGSRLTVL.

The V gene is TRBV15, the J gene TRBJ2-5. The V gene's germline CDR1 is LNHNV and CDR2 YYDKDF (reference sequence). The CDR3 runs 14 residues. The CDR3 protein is CATSRDSFGETQYF.

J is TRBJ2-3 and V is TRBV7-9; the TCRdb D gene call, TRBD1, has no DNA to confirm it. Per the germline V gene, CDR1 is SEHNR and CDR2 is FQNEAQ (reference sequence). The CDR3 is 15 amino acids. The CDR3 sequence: CASSARDSSTDTQYF.